Shown below are 12 T cell receptor beta chains from a single sample sequenced in a study of PD-L1 blockade in urothelial cancer. Clones were sequenced by immunoSEQ multiplex PCR, and TCRdb holds only the in-frame ones, with some missing. The sample lists about 56,000 clones; around 84% were seen once. Sequencing was performed on PBMCs, taken around atezolizumab (anti-PD-L1) treatment. These receptors were obtained from a man aged 45-60 years with urothelial cancer.

The J gene is TRBJ1-1, the V gene TRBV5-1, with D perhaps TRBD1 (5 bases). CDR3 size: 13 residues. V gave up 3 bases and J gave up 4 bases, with 10 bases separating them. Germline assignment: CDR1 SGHRS and CDR2 YFSETQ. The CDR3 spells CASSSQGFTEAFF. The CDR3, as DNA: TGCGCCAGCAGCTCCCAGGGTTTCACTGAAGCTTTCTTT.

The CDR3 is CASSLMRANQETQYF. As DNA, the CDR3 is TGTGCCAGCAGCTTGATGCGGGCCAACCAAGAGACCCAGTACTTC. V gene TRBV5-6 combines with J gene TRBJ2-5, with D tentatively TRBD2 (5 bases). Germline V lookup: CDR1 SGHDT, CDR2 YYEEEE. The CDR3 has 15 amino acids. Trimming took off 1 base at V and 0 bases at J, with 10 bases between the two ends.

This sequence joins TRBV19 and TRBJ1-5; D might be TRBD1 (5 bases). Trimming removed 5 bases from V and 5 bases from J, with 25 bases in between. The CDR3 runs to 18 residues. CDR1 is LNHDA, CDR2 SQIVND, per germline (reference sequence). The CDR3 loop is CASSPQAPGLRGDQPQHF. CDR3 nucleotide sequence: TGTGCCAGTAGTCCCCAGGCACCGGGACTCCGGGGGGATCAGCCCCAGCATTTT.

The chain couples TRBV7-9 to TRBJ2-1; 16 bases are a match to TRBD2. Germline CDR1 and CDR2: SEHNR and FQNEAQ (reference sequence). The V gene end was trimmed by 4 bases and the J gene end by 0 bases; junction bases not matched to a gene: 3. The CDR3 spans 18 residues. The CDR3 loop is CASSWGLAGGGSYNEQFF. The CDR3 DNA reads as TGTGCCAGCAGCTGGGGACTAGCGGGAGGGGGCTCCTACAATGAGCAGTTCTTC.

The chain recombines TRBV7-9 with TRBJ1-1, with 7 bases matching TRBD1. In germline, CDR1 is SEHNR, CDR2 FQNEAQ (reference sequence). The CDR3 is 13 residues long. Losses at the gene ends were 5 bases for V and 9 bases for J; bases not matched to a gene: 9. The chain's CDR3 is CASSHRDRGKAFF. In nucleotides, the CDR3 is TGTGCCAGCAGCCACCGGGACAGAGGAAAAGCTTTCTTT. Supplemented by reference TRBV7-9 and TRBJ1-1, the full variable domain reads DTGVSQNPRHKITKRGQNVTFRCDPISEHNRLYWYRQTLGQGPEFLTYFQNEAQLEKSRLLSDRFSAERPKGSFSTLEIQRTEQGDSAMYLCASSHRDRGKAFFGQGTRLTVV.

This chain connects TRBV28 to TRBJ1-6, with D perhaps matching TRBD1 (5 bases). The V end lost 5 bases, the J end lost 5 bases, and 13 bases lay between the germline ends. Germline values: CDR1 MDHEN, CDR2 SYDVKM. The CDR3 is 15 amino acids. In nucleotides, the CDR3 is TGTGCCAGCAGTCCGGGCGGGGGGAATAATTCACCCCTCCACTTT. Protein: CASSPGGGNNSPLHF.

This chain joins TRBV19 and TRBJ1-2; 8 positions agree with TRBD1. CDR1 and CDR2 from the germline V gene are LNHDA and SQIVND (reference sequence). Germline trimming cut 3 bases from V and 6 bases from J; bases unmatched to any gene: 12. CDR3 length equals 16 residues. CDR3 in DNA: TGTGCCAGTAGTATTAATGGAATGGGACAGGCCGATGGCTACACCTTC. It is translated as CASSINGMGQADGYTF.

V is TRBV5-1 and J is TRBJ1-3; D remains ambiguous. The CDR3 spans 15 residues. Trimming removed 0 bases at V and 4 bases at J, with 11 bases between. CDR1 is SGHRS and CDR2 is YFSETQ in the germline V gene. The CDR3 loop reads CASSLDRVSGNTIYF. The CDR3, as DNA: TGCGCCAGCAGCTTGGACCGGGTATCGGGAAACACCATATATTTT.

This clone has only a few counts. The genes are TRBV27 and TRBJ1-2; D might be TRBD1 (6 bases). The CDR3 spans 15 residues. V was pared by 2 bases and J by 1 base, with 11 bases between. Per germline, CDR1 MNHEY and CDR2 SMNVEV (reference sequence). CDR3 protein: CASSLDHRVNYGYTF. In DNA form, the CDR3 reads TGTGCCAGCAGTTTAGATCACAGGGTTAACTATGGCTACACCTTC.

The rearrangement links TRBV7-8 to TRBJ1-5; 9 bases align to TRBD1. Per germline, CDR1 SGHVS and CDR2 FQNEAQ. The V and J ends lost 5 bases and 3 bases, in that order; junction bases with no gene match: 5. This CDR3 is built from 15 residues. The CDR3 DNA is TGTGCCAGCAGCCTCGACAGGGGGTACAATCAGCCCCAGCATTTT. As protein: CASSLDRGYNQPQHF.

This chain connects TRBV12-1 to TRBJ2-7; whether TRBD1, the table's D call, matches the DNA was not checked. TRBV12-1 is reported as a pseudogene. This CDR3 comprises 15 residues. The CDR3, as DNA: TGTGCCAGCAGCCCGCAAGGGACAGGGTTTTTGGAGCAGTACTTC. Translating it yields CASSPQGTGFLEQYF.

The chain joins TRBV28 to TRBJ2-5; the D gene is possibly TRBD1 (6 bases). The CDR3 sequence is 15 residues long. The V end lost 5 bases, the J end lost 1 base, and 14 bases lay between the germline ends. The V gene's germline CDR1 is MDHEN and CDR2 SYDVKM. In DNA form, the CDR3 reads TGTGCCAGCAGTCTCAGGGGTCCCTCCCAAGAGACCCAGTACTTC. This gives the protein CASSLRGPSQETQYF.